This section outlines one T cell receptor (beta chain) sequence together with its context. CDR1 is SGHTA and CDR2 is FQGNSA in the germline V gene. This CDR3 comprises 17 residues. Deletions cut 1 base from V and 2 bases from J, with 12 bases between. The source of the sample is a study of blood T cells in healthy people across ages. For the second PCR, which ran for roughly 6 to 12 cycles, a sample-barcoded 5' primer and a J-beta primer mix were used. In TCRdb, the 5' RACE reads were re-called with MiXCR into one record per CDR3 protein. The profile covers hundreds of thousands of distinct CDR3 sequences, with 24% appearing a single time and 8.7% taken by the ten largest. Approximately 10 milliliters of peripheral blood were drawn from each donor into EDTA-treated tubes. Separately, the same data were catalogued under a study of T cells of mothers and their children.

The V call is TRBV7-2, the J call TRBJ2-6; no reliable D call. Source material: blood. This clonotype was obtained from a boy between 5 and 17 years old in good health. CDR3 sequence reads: CASSLEVRPAGANVLTF. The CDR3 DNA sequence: TGTGCCAGCAGCTTAGAGGTCCGCCCGGCTGGGGCCAACGTCCTGACTTTC. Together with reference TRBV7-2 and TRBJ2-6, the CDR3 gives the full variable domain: GAGVSQSPSNKVTEKGKDVELRCDPISGHTALYWYRQSLGQGLEFLIYFQGNSAPDKSGLPSDRFSAERTGGSVSTLTIQRTQQEDSAVYLCASSLEVRPAGANVLTFGAGSRLTVL.